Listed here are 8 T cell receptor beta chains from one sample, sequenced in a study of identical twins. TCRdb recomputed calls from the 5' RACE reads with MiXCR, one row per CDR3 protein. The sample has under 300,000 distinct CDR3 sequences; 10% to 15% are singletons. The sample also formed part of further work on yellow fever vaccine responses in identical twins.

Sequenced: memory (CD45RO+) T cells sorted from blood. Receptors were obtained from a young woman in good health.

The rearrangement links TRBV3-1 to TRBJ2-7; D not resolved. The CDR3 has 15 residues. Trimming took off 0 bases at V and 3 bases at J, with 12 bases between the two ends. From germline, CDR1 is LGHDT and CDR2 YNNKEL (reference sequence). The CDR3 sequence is CASSQEGKKGYEQYF. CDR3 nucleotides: TGTGCCAGCAGCCAAGAAGGGAAAAAAGGCTACGAGCAGTACTTC.

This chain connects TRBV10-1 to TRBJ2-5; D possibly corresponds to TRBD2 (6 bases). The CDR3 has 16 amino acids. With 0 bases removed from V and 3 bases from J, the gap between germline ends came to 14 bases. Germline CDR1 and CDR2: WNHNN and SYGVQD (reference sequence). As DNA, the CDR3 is TGCGCCAGCAGTGAGTCGGGCGGGATAAAGAAAGAGACCCAGTACTTC. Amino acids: CASSESGGIKKETQYF.

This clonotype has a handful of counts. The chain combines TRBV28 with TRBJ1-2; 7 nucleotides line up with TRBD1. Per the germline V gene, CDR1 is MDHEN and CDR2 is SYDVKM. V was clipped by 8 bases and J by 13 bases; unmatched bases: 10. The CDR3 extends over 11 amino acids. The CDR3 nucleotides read TGTGCCAGCGGGGGTGACAGGGCGGGCACCTTC. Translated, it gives CASGGDRAGTF.

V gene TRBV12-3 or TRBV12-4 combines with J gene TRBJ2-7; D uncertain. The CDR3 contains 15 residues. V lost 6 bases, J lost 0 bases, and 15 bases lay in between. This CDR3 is CASRSETVSSYEQYF. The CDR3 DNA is TGTGCCAGCAGATCGGAGACTGTGAGCTCCTACGAGCAGTACTTC.

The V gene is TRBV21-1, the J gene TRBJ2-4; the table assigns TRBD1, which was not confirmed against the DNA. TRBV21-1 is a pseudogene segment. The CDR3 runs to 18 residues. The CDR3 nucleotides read TGTGCCAGCAGCAAAGGGACAGGCCATTTCTTAGCCAAAAACATTCAGTACTTC. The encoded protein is CASSKGTGHFLAKNIQYF.

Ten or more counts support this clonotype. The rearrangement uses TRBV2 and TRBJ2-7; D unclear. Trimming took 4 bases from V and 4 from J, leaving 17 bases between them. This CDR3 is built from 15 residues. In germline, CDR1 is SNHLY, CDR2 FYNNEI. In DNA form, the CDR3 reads TGTGCCAGCAGTGCTGCTCGTACGAATAGGTACGAGCAGTACTTC. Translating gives CASSAARTNRYEQYF.

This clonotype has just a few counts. For the CDR3, the DNA is TGTGCCAGCAGGAGGCTAGGGGCTCTCCAGAAGGCCGAGCAGTACTTC. Encoded protein: CASRRLGALQKAEQYF. The rearrangement uses TRBV12-3 or TRBV12-4 and TRBJ2-7; a weak D match, TRBD1 (5 bases). This CDR3 contains 16 residues. The germline V and J ends were trimmed by 6 bases and 6 bases, with 24 bases remaining between them.

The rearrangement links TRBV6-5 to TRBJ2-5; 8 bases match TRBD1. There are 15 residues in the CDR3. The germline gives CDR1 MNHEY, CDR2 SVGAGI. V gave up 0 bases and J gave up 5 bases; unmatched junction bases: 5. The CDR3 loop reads CASSYSRGPGETQYF. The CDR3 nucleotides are TGTGCCAGCAGTTACTCCAGGGGGCCCGGGGAGACCCAGTACTTC.